Each of the 30 T cell receptor beta chains below was sequenced from the same sample in a study of cytomegalovirus exposure and HLA in healthy donors. The PCR ran on 60 Vbeta and 13 Jbeta primers. Sequencing used immunoSEQ multiplex PCR; TCRdb keeps in-frame clones, though not all of them. The data contain fewer than 250,000 clones, approximately 83% of them seen just once; the ten biggest clones take up roughly 1.5%. The sample was PBMCs. The receptors stem from a girl under 18 in good health and CMV-seronegative.

The chain joins TRBV5-4 to TRBJ2-7; 11 nucleotides agree with TRBD2. CDR3 length: 17 amino acids. With 7 bases clipped from V and 2 bases from J, the junction kept 14 bases outside the gene matches. Per germline, CDR1 SGHNT and CDR2 YYREEE (reference sequence). CDR3 DNA: TGTGCCAGCGCGAGAGCCTCTTCTAGCGGGGGGACCTACGAGCAGTACTTC. Translating it yields CASARASSSGGTYEQYF.

This rearrangement joins TRBV7-2 to TRBJ1-2; perhaps TRBD1 as D (6 bases). The length of the CDR3 is 14 residues. The V end lost 6 bases, the J end lost 4 bases, and 15 bases lay between the germline ends. The germline V gene encodes CDR1 SGHTA and CDR2 FQGNSA. CDR3 protein: CASSYYTGSYGYTF. The CDR3 DNA reads as TGTGCCAGCAGTTATTACACAGGGTCCTATGGCTACACCTTC. Variable domain in full (rest from reference TRBV7-2 and TRBJ1-2): GAGVSQSPSNKVTEKGKDVELRCDPISGHTALYWYRQSLGQGLEFLIYFQGNSAPDKSGLPSDRFSAERTGGSVSTLTIQRTQQEDSAVYLCASSYYTGSYGYTFGSGTRLTVV.

J is TRBJ2-7 and V is TRBV27; the D gene is possibly TRBD2 (6 bases). The V end lost 1 base, the J end lost 0 bases, and 13 bases lay between the germline ends. This CDR3 has 16 amino acids. Germline CDR1 and CDR2: MNHEY and SMNVEV (reference sequence). CDR3: CASSLFRGSASYEQYF. In nucleotides, the CDR3 is TGTGCCAGCAGTTTATTTCGGGGGAGTGCCTCCTACGAGCAGTACTTC.

The chain is built from TRBV28 and TRBJ1-2; D uncertain. This CDR3 region has 14 residues. Trimming left V 3 bases short and J 3 bases short, with 11 bases between. In germline, CDR1 is MDHEN, CDR2 SYDVKM. CDR3 sequence: CASSFSGEYYGYTF. The CDR3 nucleotides are TGTGCCAGCAGTTTTTCCGGGGAATACTATGGCTACACCTTC.

The chain has TRBV15 and TRBJ2-3; maybe TRBD1 (6 bases). Trimming stripped 7 bases from V and 4 bases from J, with 15 bases between. CDR1 and CDR2 from the germline V gene are LNHNV and YYDKDF (reference sequence). The CDR3 contains 14 residues. The CDR3: CATTRDNGADTQYF. The CDR3 DNA is TGTGCCACCACCCGGGACAATGGCGCAGATACGCAGTATTTT. The entire variable domain, with the rest obtained from reference TRBV15 and TRBJ2-3, is as follows: DAMVIQNPRYQVTQFGKPVTLSCSQTLNHNVMYWYQQKSSQAPKLLFHYYDKDFNNEADTPDNFQSRRPNTSFCFLDIRSPGLGDTAMYLCATTRDNGADTQYFGPGTRLTVL.

This clone was detected only a few times. V gene TRBV6-4 combines with J gene TRBJ2-3, with TRBD2 identical over 9 bases. V lost 0 bases to trimming and J lost 0 bases; unmatched junction nucleotides: 1. The CDR3 runs to 16 residues. CDR1 MRHNA and CDR2 SNTAGT come from the germline V gene. CDR3 in amino acids: CASSDSAGGSTDTQYF. CDR3 in DNA: TGTGCCAGCAGTGACTCAGCGGGGGGTAGCACAGATACGCAGTATTTT.

The J gene is TRBJ1-5, the V gene TRBV28, with 8 bases aligning to TRBD1. J was trimmed by 0 bases and V by 8 bases; bases with no gene match: 12. In germline, CDR1 is MDHEN, CDR2 SYDVKM. The CDR3 totals 17 residues. The CDR3 DNA sequence: TGTGCCAGCTCGTCCGGGACAGGCCCCTATAGCAATCAGCCCCAGCATTTT. This gives the protein CASSSGTGPYSNQPQHF.

The chain uses TRBV4-3 and TRBJ2-3; D is perhaps TRBD1 (6 bases). The CDR3 has 15 amino acids. Germline V gene sequence: CDR1 LGHNA, CDR2 YSLEER. The germline V and J ends were trimmed by 3 bases and 0 bases, with 10 bases remaining between them. CDR3 sequence reads: CASSHRDTSTDTQYF. CDR3 bases: TGCGCCAGCAGCCACCGGGACACAAGCACAGATACGCAGTATTTT.

The J gene is TRBJ1-2, the V gene TRBV10-3; 7 nucleotides match TRBD1. The germline gives CDR1 ENHRY, CDR2 SYGVKD. The CDR3 extends over 15 amino acids. Trimming removed 3 bases from V and 1 base from J; junction bases left unmatched: 5. CDR3 nucleotide sequence: TGTGCCATCAGTGAACCGGGACAGAGTAACTATGGCTACACCTTC. It codes for CAISEPGQSNYGYTF.

V usage is TRBV6-5 and J usage is TRBJ1-5, with 7 bases identical to TRBD1. Trimming cost V 8 bases and J 4 bases; bases outside gene matches: 2. Germline V gives CDR1 MNHEY, CDR2 SVGAGI. The CDR3 loop spans 12 amino acids. The CDR3 region is CASSGGNQPQHF. CDR3 DNA: TGTGCCAGCTCAGGGGGGAATCAGCCCCAGCATTTT.

This clone showed up just a few times. V gene TRBV6-4 combines with J gene TRBJ2-3; 8 bases map to TRBD2. This CDR3 comprises 14 residues. Germline CDR1 and CDR2: MRHNA and SNTAGT. The V and J ends lost 3 bases and 2 bases, in that order; junction bases with no gene match: 1. The CDR3 nucleotides read TGTGCCAGCAGTGAAGCGGGAGCCACAGATACGCAGTATTTT. Translated, it gives CASSEAGATDTQYF.

The chain joins TRBV7-6 to TRBJ2-1; unclear D gene. Germline V gene lookup returns CDR1 SGHVS and CDR2 FNYEAQ. Trimming stripped 5 bases from V and 2 bases from J, with 16 bases between. The CDR3 is 16 residues long. CDR3 bases: TGTGCCAGCAGCCCCGGGTCGGTTAGTCCCTACAATGAGCAGTTCTTC. Its translation is CASSPGSVSPYNEQFF.

The chain is built from TRBV4-2 and TRBJ1-2; tentatively, D is TRBD1 (5 bases). The germline CDR1 and CDR2 sequences are LGHNA and YNFKEQ. V lost 1 base to trimming and J lost 6 bases, with 15 bases between them. CDR3 size: 15 residues. The DNA for the CDR3 is TGTGCCAGCAGCCAAGGGAGACAGCTTTACGATGGCTACACCTTC. Protein sequence: CASSQGRQLYDGYTF.

The chain carries TRBV19 and TRBJ1-4, with 8 bases lining up with TRBD1. The CDR3 has 14 residues. Germline CDR1 LNHDA, CDR2 SQIVND (reference sequence). The J segment lost 12 bases and the V segment lost 4 bases, leaving 10 bases of the junction unmatched. The CDR3 reads CASSTGTGSTQLFF. The CDR3 DNA sequence: TGTGCCAGTAGTACAGGGACAGGATCGACCCAACTGTTTTTT.

This rearrangement joins TRBV4-1 to TRBJ2-7; TRBD2 agrees at 14 bases. Germline V CDR1 and CDR2: MGHRA, YSYEKL. Unmatched junction bases numbered 3, after V lost 2 bases and J lost 6 bases. The CDR3 is 15 residues long. In DNA form, the CDR3 reads TGCGCCAGCAGCCAACGACTAGCGGGAGGGGGCGAGCAGTACTTC. It yields the protein CASSQRLAGGGEQYF.

CDR3 residues: CAWREWGLSTDTQYF. As DNA, the CDR3 is TGTGCCTGGAGGGAGTGGGGGCTTAGCACAGATACGCAGTATTTT. V gene TRBV30 combines with J gene TRBJ2-3; tentative D call: TRBD1 (6 bases). V was clipped by 3 bases and J by 0 bases, with 13 bases between them. This CDR3 comprises 15 residues. Germline V gives CDR1 GTSNPN, CDR2 SVGIG (reference sequence).

This clone turned up a few times. The junction departs from the called germline gene at one end, perhaps through a read error. The chain has TRBV6-4 and TRBJ2-7; D possibly corresponds to TRBD2 (5 bases). The germline gives CDR1 MRHNA, CDR2 SNTAGT. This CDR3 is 15 amino acids long. DNA of the CDR3: TGTGCCAGCAGTCCCGAGGCTAGCCGTTCCTCCGAGCAGTACTTC. It specifies CASSPEASRSSEQYF.

CDR3 sequence reads: CASSIEGDTIYF. In DNA form, the CDR3 reads TGTGCCAGCAGCATAGAGGGGGACACCATATATTTT. This rearrangement joins TRBV9 to TRBJ1-3, with a possible D match to TRBD1 (6 bases). The CDR3 is 12 residues long. V was cut by 4 bases and J by 8 bases, with 10 bases left in between. Per germline, CDR1 SGDLS and CDR2 YYNGEE. The full variable domain, completed using reference TRBV9 and TRBJ1-3, is DSGVTQTPKHLITATGQRVTLRCSPRSGDLSVYWYQQSLDQGLQFLIQYYNGEERAKGNILERFSAQQFPDLHSELNLSSLELGDSALYFCASSIEGDTIYFGEGSWLTVV.

The chain couples TRBV5-1 to TRBJ2-3, with 11 bases fitting TRBD2. Per germline, CDR1 SGHRS and CDR2 YFSETQ. V was clipped by 2 bases and J by 0 bases; unmatched bases: 2. This CDR3 region has 16 residues. CDR3 loop: CASSLTSGSSTDTQYF. As DNA, the CDR3 is TGCGCCAGCAGCTTAACTAGCGGGAGTAGCACAGATACGCAGTATTTT.

The chain joins TRBV27 to TRBJ1-1, with 7 bases fitting TRBD1. V shed 7 bases, J shed 12 bases, and the junction held 17 bases outside the gene matches. Germline V CDR1 and CDR2: MNHEY, SMNVEV (reference sequence). This CDR3 has 14 amino acids. The CDR3 nucleotides are TGTGCCAGCAACTCCCGGGGGTGGGACAGCCTAACTTTCTTT. Its translation: CASNSRGWDSLTFF.

The chain has TRBV4-2 and TRBJ1-1; TRBD1 might be the D (6 bases). This CDR3 region has 14 residues. The germline CDR1 and CDR2 sequences are LGHNA and YNFKEQ. Trimming removed 5 bases at V and 1 base at J, with 11 bases between. In DNA, the CDR3 is TGTGCCAGCAGCTCCAGGGGTCCGAACACTGAAGCTTTCTTT. Amino acid sequence: CASSSRGPNTEAFF.

This clone showed up just a few times. This rearrangement joins TRBV7-3 to TRBJ2-1; 9 bases align to TRBD2. The germline V gene has CDR1 SGHTA and CDR2 FQGTGA. V lost 3 bases, J lost 8 bases, and 8 bases stayed unmatched. CDR3 length equals 15 residues. CDR3 region: CASSFTRGGRDEQFF. CDR3 bases: TGTGCCAGCAGCTTCACGCGGGGGGGCAGGGATGAGCAGTTCTTC. The full variable domain, completed using reference TRBV7-3 and TRBJ2-1, is GAGVSQTPSNKVTEKGKYVELRCDPISGHTALYWYRQSLGQGPEFLIYFQGTGAADDSGLPNDRFFAVRPEGSVSTLKIQRTERGDSAVYLCASSFTRGGRDEQFFGPGTRLTVL.

The rearrangement links TRBV29-1 to TRBJ2-7, with 7 bases aligning to TRBD1. With V trimmed by 7 bases and J by 0 bases, 15 bases remained unmatched. The CDR3 totals 16 residues. From germline, CDR1 is SQVTM and CDR2 ANQGSEA. CDR3 bases: TGCAGCGGGCGACTCTACGGACAGGATTCCTCCTACGAGCAGTACTTC. This sequence encodes CSGRLYGQDSSYEQYF.

This clone has only a few counts. This CDR3 reads CASSQDDGLLVPGELFF. The CDR3 DNA reads as TGCGCCAGCAGCCAAGATGATGGGCTACTGGTCCCGGGGGAGCTGTTTTTT. J is TRBJ2-2 and V is TRBV4-1; D is uncertain. CDR1 and CDR2 from the germline V gene are MGHRA and YSYEKL. V lost 0 bases and J lost 8, with 19 bases in between. The CDR3 is 17 amino acids.

The rearrangement uses TRBV6-1 and TRBJ1-5; 8 bases agree with TRBD1. J gave up 6 bases and V 5 bases, and 9 bases lay outside the gene matches. Germline loops: CDR1 MNHNS, CDR2 SASEGT. This CDR3 has 15 residues. DNA for the CDR3: TGTGCCAGCAGTTTAACAGGGGGAGGGAGTCAGCCCCAGCATTTT. It yields the protein CASSLTGGGSQPQHF.

The chain recombines TRBV4-3 with TRBJ1-1, with D possibly matching TRBD1 (5 bases). V was clipped by 4 bases and J by 6 bases, with 15 bases between them. In germline, CDR1 is LGHNA, CDR2 YSLEER. This CDR3 has 14 amino acids. The CDR3 region has the DNA TGCGCCAGCAGCCGAGGCTTGGGGCTTGCTGAAGCTTTCTTT. Translated: CASSRGLGLAEAFF.

The chain has TRBV14 and TRBJ2-1; TRBD1 matches 8 bases. J gave up 8 bases and V 4 bases, and 7 bases lay outside the gene matches. Germline V gene sequence: CDR1 SGHDN, CDR2 FVKESK. The CDR3 extends over 14 amino acids. CDR3 in amino acids: CASSPTGGLDEQFF. CDR3 nucleotides: TGTGCCAGCAGCCCTACAGGGGGGCTCGATGAGCAGTTCTTC.

The chain links TRBV5-1 to TRBJ2-5; TRBD2 matches 11 bases. V was pared by 1 base and J by 5 bases, with 4 bases of the junction left unmatched. This CDR3 is 15 amino acids long. Germline loops: CDR1 SGHRS, CDR2 YFSETQ. This CDR3 is CASSLTSGRGETQYF. For the CDR3, the DNA is TGCGCCAGCAGCTTGACTAGCGGGAGAGGCGAGACCCAGTACTTC.

The J gene is TRBJ2-1, the V gene TRBV30; 7 nucleotides line up with TRBD1. CDR1 and CDR2 from the germline V gene are GTSNPN and SVGIG (reference sequence). The CDR3 is 14 residues long. V was pared by 4 bases and J by 2 bases, with 5 bases of the junction left unmatched. CDR3 amino acids: CAWKDRVTYNEQFF. The CDR3 region has the DNA TGTGCCTGGAAAGACAGGGTAACCTACAATGAGCAGTTCTTC. The full variable domain, in which reference TRBV30 and TRBJ2-1 provide the parts outside the CDR3, is SQTIHQWPATLVQPVGSPLSLECTVEGTSNPNLYWYRQAAGRGLQLLFYSVGIGQISSEVPQNLSASRPQDRQFILSSKKLLLSDSGFYLCAWKDRVTYNEQFFGPGTRLTVL.

The chain employs TRBV19 and TRBJ1-1; D is unclear. Germline V gives CDR1 LNHDA, CDR2 SQIVND (reference sequence). This CDR3 is built from 14 residues. Trimming took off 3 bases at V and 2 bases at J, with 10 bases between the two ends. This CDR3 is CASSITAGNTEAFF. The CDR3 DNA follows: TGTGCCAGTAGTATCACGGCAGGTAACACTGAAGCTTTCTTT.